Ten or more counts support the clone carrying this T cell receptor beta chain. CDR1 is MNHEY, CDR2 SVGEGT, per germline. V shed 7 bases, J shed 4 bases, and the junction held 10 bases outside the gene matches. The CDR3 is made up of 15 amino acids. The sample comes from a study of early T cells in non-severe SARS-CoV-2 infection. About the research overall: Investigators sequenced bulk RNA drawn from unsorted whole blood, and chains remained unpaired.

TCRdb reprocessed the 5' RACE reads with MiXCR, giving one entry per CDR3 protein. The sample has fewer than 50,000 distinct CDR3 sequences; around 7.8% are singletons. Specimen: whole blood. This sequence joins TRBV6-2 or TRBV6-3 and TRBJ2-3, with 8 positions matching TRBD1. This receptor was identified in an adult who was a healthcare worker with PCR-confirmed SARS-CoV-2 infection or an uninfected control (not recorded which). CDR3 bases: TGTGCCAGCATGACAGGACAGGGTATACCAGATACGCAGTATTTT. Encoded protein: CASMTGQGIPDTQYF.